Below are 30 T cell receptor beta chains sequenced from a single sample in a study of cytomegalovirus exposure and HLA in healthy donors. The PCR made use of 60 Vbeta and 13 Jbeta primers. The data were produced by immunoSEQ multiplex PCR, yet TCRdb's version contains in-frame clones alone and is incomplete. In the table there are about 170,000 clones, around 62% of which are singletons. Sequencing used PBMCs. Source of these receptors: a man aged 40-50 years in good health and CMV-seronegative.

The chain is built from TRBV9 and TRBJ2-5; 10 positions match TRBD2. Germline V gene sequence: CDR1 SGDLS, CDR2 YYNGEE. The CDR3 runs 16 residues. The junction had 3 bases not matched to a gene; V was cut back by 0 bases and J by 1 base. CDR3 sequence: CASSVGTSGVQETQYF. The CDR3 nucleotides are TGTGCCAGCAGCGTAGGTACTAGCGGGGTCCAAGAGACCCAGTACTTC.

CDR3 sequence (DNA): TGTGCCAGTAGTATAGTCACTCCCGAGAATGAGCAGTTCTTC. The encoded protein is CASSIVTPENEQFF. The rearrangement joins TRBV19 to TRBJ2-1; D uncertain. In germline, CDR1 is LNHDA, CDR2 SQIVND (reference sequence). Trimming shortened V by 1 base and J by 7 bases, and 11 bases separated the two germline ends. The CDR3 spans 14 residues.

The chain couples TRBV28 to TRBJ2-7; the match to TRBD1 covers 7 bases. The V gene end was trimmed by 5 bases and the J gene end by 4 bases; junction bases not matched to a gene: 8. CDR1 and CDR2 from the germline V gene are MDHEN and SYDVKM. The CDR3 is 14 amino acids. The CDR3 here is CASSQTGTAYEQYF. CDR3 bases: TGTGCCAGCAGTCAAACCGGGACAGCTTACGAGCAGTACTTC.

The chain joins TRBV29-1 to TRBJ2-1; 9 nucleotides align to TRBD2. The CDR3 has 14 residues. V was clipped by 6 bases and J by 1 base; unmatched bases: 4. The germline V gene has CDR1 SQVTM and CDR2 ANQGSEA. The CDR3 DNA reads TGCAGCGTAGATACTAGCGGGTCCTACAATGAGCAGTTCTTC. The encoded protein is CSVDTSGSYNEQFF.

V and J are TRBV19 and TRBJ2-1; 12 positions agree with TRBD2. This CDR3 spans 14 amino acids. The germline CDR1 and CDR2 sequences are LNHDA and SQIVND (reference sequence). The J segment lost 9 bases and the V segment lost 3 bases, leaving 3 bases of the junction unmatched. CDR3 region: CASSMQLAGGEQFF. In nucleotides, the CDR3 is TGTGCCAGTAGTATGCAACTAGCGGGAGGTGAGCAGTTCTTC.

The chain links TRBV5-4 to TRBJ2-7; D ambiguous. V was shortened by 5 bases and J by 7 bases, with 16 bases between the two germline ends. The germline CDR1 and CDR2 sequences are SGHNT and YYREEE (reference sequence). The CDR3 extends over 13 amino acids. CDR3 in DNA: TGTGCCAGCAGGTCCTCGGAGATGGTTGAGCAGTACTTC. Translated, it gives CASRSSEMVEQYF.

The CDR3 sequence: CSVETAGDPRETQYF. In DNA, the CDR3 is TGCAGCGTTGAAACAGCGGGGGACCCCCGGGAGACCCAGTACTTC. The V call is TRBV29-1, the J call TRBJ2-5, with 8 bases aligning to TRBD2. Per the germline V gene, CDR1 is SQVTM and CDR2 is ANQGSEA. This CDR3 region has 15 residues. V was pared by 2 bases and J by 5 bases, with 10 bases of the junction left unmatched.

The chain links TRBV2 to TRBJ2-3, with 11 bases matching TRBD1. The germline V gene encodes CDR1 SNHLY and CDR2 FYNNEI. CDR3 size: 15 residues. The junction had 5 bases not matched to a gene; V was cut back by 5 bases and J by 4 bases. In DNA form, the CDR3 reads TGTGCCAGCAGTCGGACAGGGGGCGCGTCAGATACGCAGTATTTT. Its protein is CASSRTGGASDTQYF.

This clone is a singleton in its sample. This sequence joins TRBV15 and TRBJ2-5; no firm D call. The last part of the DNA fits TRBJ2-7 better; the J call may be wrong. Germline values: CDR1 LNHNV, CDR2 YYDKDF (reference sequence). CDR3 length equals 12 residues. This CDR3 reads CATSRDYYEQYF. The CDR3 nucleotides are TGTGCCACCAGCAGAGACTACTACGAGCAGTACTTC.

This sequence joins TRBV7-2 and TRBJ2-7; 10 nucleotides align to TRBD2. This CDR3 is built from 18 residues. Germline CDR1 SGHTA, CDR2 FQGNSA. The V gene end was trimmed by 1 base and the J gene end by 7 bases; junction bases not matched to a gene: 16. CDR3 nucleotide sequence: TGTGCCAGCAGCTTAGTAGGAGCTAGCGGGGGCTTACGGGGAGAGCAGTACTTC. It specifies CASSLVGASGGLRGEQYF.

The CDR3 sequence is CASSQPRYRSYNEQFF. Written as DNA, the CDR3 is TGTGCCAGCAGCCAACCGCGGTACCGCTCCTACAATGAGCAGTTCTTC. The chain carries TRBV4-2 and TRBJ2-1; no clear D. From germline, CDR1 is LGHNA and CDR2 YNFKEQ. V was pared by 2 bases and J by 0 bases, with 11 bases between. The length of the CDR3 is 16 residues.

This chain connects TRBV6-5 to TRBJ1-1; D unresolved. Per the germline V gene, CDR1 is MNHEY and CDR2 is SVGAGI. This CDR3 region has 11 residues. V lost 1 base to trimming and J lost 8 bases, with 5 bases between them. Here the CDR3 reads CASSYLQEAFF. CDR3 coding DNA: TGTGCCAGCAGTTACTTACAGGAAGCTTTCTTT.

The chain employs TRBV6-5 and TRBJ2-7; 9 bases are a match to TRBD1. The germline gives CDR1 MNHEY, CDR2 SVGAGI. CDR3 length: 12 residues. J lost 11 bases, V lost 4 bases, and 6 bases had no gene match. The CDR3 nucleotides read TGTGCCAGCAGTTGGGACAGGGAAAAGGAGTACTTC. Translating gives CASSWDREKEYF.

The rearrangement uses TRBV6-5 and TRBJ2-3, with 8 bases aligning to TRBD2. From germline, CDR1 is MNHEY and CDR2 SVGAGI. The CDR3 runs 14 residues. V lost 7 bases and J lost 4; bases outside the gene matches: 7. This CDR3 reads CASTPAGGADTQYF. Here the CDR3 DNA reads TGTGCCAGCACCCCGGCGGGGGGCGCAGATACGCAGTATTTT.

This clone appeared a single time. The CDR3 here is CASSLSGGTASEKLFF. The CDR3 bases are TGCGCCAGCAGCCTAAGTGGGGGGACCGCTAGTGAAAAACTGTTTTTT. This chain connects TRBV4-1 to TRBJ1-4, with D possibly being TRBD1 (5 bases). CDR1 and CDR2 (germline): MGHRA, YSYEKL. The ends were cut back, 4 bases at V and 7 bases at J, with 19 bases in the middle. The CDR3 consists of 16 residues.

This rearrangement joins TRBV27 to TRBJ2-5; TRBD1 matches 7 bases. V shed 5 bases and J 11 bases; nucleotides not matched to a gene: 5. This CDR3 comprises 11 residues. Germline-derived CDR1 and CDR2 are MNHEY and SMNVEV (reference sequence). The CDR3 DNA is TGTGCCAGCAGTACACAGGGGAAGCAGTACTTC. This translates into CASSTQGKQYF.

The chain recombines TRBV11-3 with TRBJ2-5, with a possible D match to TRBD2 (6 bases). This CDR3 comprises 16 residues. Germline lookup yields CDR1 SGHNT and CDR2 YENEEA. V dropped 4 bases and J dropped 0 bases, with 15 bases sitting between them. The CDR3 DNA sequence: TGTGCCAGCAGCTCGGGGACTGGAATGAACCAAGAGACCCAGTACTTC. Translation gives CASSSGTGMNQETQYF.

This clone has just a few counts. The V call is TRBV29-1, the J call TRBJ2-2; a weak D match, TRBD1 (6 bases). The length of the CDR3 is 14 residues. Trimming left V 2 bases short and J 6 bases short, with 13 bases between. CDR1 is SQVTM and CDR2 is ANQGSEA in the germline V gene. The CDR3 spells CSVEQGIGAGELFF. The CDR3, as DNA: TGCAGCGTTGAACAGGGGATAGGCGCCGGGGAGCTGTTTTTT.

V usage is TRBV5-1 and J usage is TRBJ2-7; 10 bases fit TRBD1. In germline, CDR1 is SGHRS, CDR2 YFSETQ. V was pared by 0 bases and J by 1 base, with 1 base of the junction left unmatched. There are 15 residues in the CDR3. The DNA of the CDR3 is TGCGCCAGCAGCTTGGGGGACAGGGGTTCCTACGAGCAGTACTTC. Translated, it gives CASSLGDRGSYEQYF.

This chain uses TRBV6-1 with TRBJ2-5; D possibly corresponds to TRBD1 (6 bases). The DNA end lines up better with TRBJ2-7; the J call may be wrong. This CDR3 is 12 amino acids long. Germline V gives CDR1 MNHNS, CDR2 SASEGT. In nucleotides, the CDR3 is TGTGCCAGCAGCCAAGGGGGTTACGAGCAGTACTTC. This gives the protein CASSQGGYEQYF.

The V and J genes are TRBV5-6 and TRBJ2-3; 11 bases match TRBD2. After removal of 0 bases from V and 2 bases from J, the junction contained 5 bases not matched to a gene. In germline, CDR1 is SGHDT, CDR2 YYEEEE. The CDR3 runs to 17 residues. In nucleotides, the CDR3 is TGTGCCAGCAGCTTGGGGGCTAGCGGGGGGCACACAGATACGCAGTATTTT. It encodes CASSLGASGGHTDTQYF.

This chain uses TRBV10-3 with TRBJ2-7; 7 bases agree with TRBD1. This CDR3 has 11 residues. Germline loops: CDR1 ENHRY, CDR2 SYGVKD. V was clipped by 10 bases and J by 3 bases; unmatched bases: 3. CDR3 nucleotide sequence: TGTGCCAGTAGGGACAGCTACGAGCAGTACTTC. The encoded protein is CASRDSYEQYF.

This clone turned up a few times. Its ends do not fully match the called genes, so a read error is possible. The identical CDR3 is also encoded by other nucleotide sequences in the sample. The genes are TRBV7-9 and TRBJ2-7, with D perhaps matching TRBD2 (8 bases). The CDR3 loop spans 15 amino acids. The germline V gene has CDR1 SEHNR and CDR2 FQNEAQ (reference sequence). The CDR3 DNA sequence: TGTTCCAGCAGCTTAGCGGGACAGTCATCCTACGAGCAGTACTTC. This sequence encodes CSSSLAGQSSYEQYF.

The rearrangement joins TRBV4-2 to TRBJ1-2, with D tentatively TRBD1 (5 bases). The CDR3 extends over 17 amino acids. The V gene lost 5 bases and the J gene lost 2 bases, with 21 bases spanning the gap. CDR1 LGHNA and CDR2 YNFKEQ come from the germline V gene. CDR3 region: CASSARWSQGSNYGYTF. CDR3 DNA: TGTGCCAGCAGCGCAAGATGGAGTCAGGGTTCGAACTATGGCTACACCTTC.

This clone was seen a handful of times. The chain joins TRBV19 to TRBJ1-5; D ambiguous. Trimming took 0 bases from V and 3 from J, leaving 6 bases between them. The CDR3 consists of 14 residues. Germline V lookup: CDR1 LNHDA, CDR2 SQIVND (reference sequence). In nucleotides, the CDR3 is TGTGCCAGTAGTATAGATCGACTCAATCAGCCCCAGCATTTT. This translates into CASSIDRLNQPQHF. The full variable domain, in which reference TRBV19 and TRBJ1-5 provide the parts outside the CDR3, is DGGITQSPKYLFRKEGQNVTLSCEQNLNHDAMYWYRQDPGQGLRLIYYSQIVNDFQKGDIAEGYSVSREKKESFPLTVTSAQKNPTAFYLCASSIDRLNQPQHFGDGTRLSIL.

The chain couples TRBV5-6 to TRBJ2-7, with D perhaps TRBD1 (5 bases). CDR3 length: 15 residues. Per the germline V gene, CDR1 is SGHDT and CDR2 is YYEEEE. With 0 bases removed from V and 2 bases from J, the gap between germline ends came to 12 bases. The CDR3 region has the DNA TGTGCCAGCAGCTTGGGAGCAGGGTGGGCCTACGAGCAGTACTTC. This sequence encodes CASSLGAGWAYEQYF.

The chain uses TRBV12-5 and TRBJ2-1, with TRBD2 as a possible D gene (5 bases). Germline CDR1 and CDR2: LGHNT and FRNRAP. The V gene lost 6 bases and the J gene lost 9 bases, with 18 bases spanning the gap. CDR3 length: 14 amino acids. The CDR3 DNA sequence: TGTGCTAGTGGGACCACCGGGGTATGGGGTGAGCAGTTCTTC. Amino acids: CASGTTGVWGEQFF.

This clone was seen once. The chain uses TRBV4-2 and TRBJ2-5; no reliable D call. Germline V CDR1 and CDR2: LGHNA, YNFKEQ. This CDR3 is built from 14 residues. V was clipped by 2 bases and J by 6 bases, with 13 bases between them. The CDR3 protein is CASSQYRSEKTQYF. The CDR3 region has the DNA TGTGCCAGCAGCCAATATAGAAGCGAAAAGACCCAGTACTTC.

The chain couples TRBV30 to TRBJ1-3; 7 nucleotides line up with TRBD1. Trimming cost V 5 bases and J 3 bases; bases outside gene matches: 4. The CDR3 is 13 amino acids. Per the germline V gene, CDR1 is GTSNPN and CDR2 is SVGIG (reference sequence). CDR3 loop: CAWDSGGGNTIYF. The CDR3 region has the DNA TGTGCCTGGGATTCAGGGGGTGGAAACACCATATATTTT.

This clone occurred a few times. V is TRBV6-6 and J is TRBJ2-2, with D perhaps TRBD1 (5 bases). The CDR3 spans 12 residues. CDR1 is MNHNY, CDR2 SVGAGI, per germline (reference sequence). V lost 6 bases to trimming and J lost 6 bases, with 8 bases between them. The CDR3 loop reads CASSLGPGELFF. The CDR3 nucleotides are TGTGCCAGCAGCCTGGGGCCCGGGGAGCTGTTTTTT.